This is a list of T cell receptor beta chains from one sample in a study of T cell responses to AZD1222 COVID-19 vaccine. The repertoire was sequenced with immunoSEQ multiplex PCR; TCRdb's copy has only in-frame clones and lacks some. The table records 130,000 or so clones, roughly 85% of them present only once. Sequenced material: peripheral blood, taken 28 days after the second dose of the MenACWY control vaccine. These receptors came from an adult who received the MenACWY meningococcal vaccine as a control. Both conserved end residues are part of each CDR3. A D gene is named only where the DNA matches it firmly. Part of the rows lack a size; the others show once, few, many or a class for expanded clones.

CDR3: CASSTRQGNEKLFF; DNA: TGTGCCAGTAGTACGAGACAGGGTAATGAAAAACTGTTTTTT; J: TRBJ1-4; D: TRBD1; size: .; V: TRBV19
CDR3: CASSFLGQGSSDLHF; DNA: TGTGCCAGCAGCTTTTTGGGACAGGGGTCTTCGGACCTCCACTTT; J: TRBJ1-6; D: TRBD1; size: .; V: TRBV5-6
CDR3: CASSVRTGLMNTEAFF; DNA: TGTGCCAGCAGCGTAAGAACAGGACTCATGAACACTGAAGCTTTCTTT; J: TRBJ1-1; D: .; size: .; V: TRBV9
CDR3: CASASQGSYNAQGQFF; DNA: TGTGCCAGCGCCTCTCAGGGGTCCTACAATGCCCAGGGGCAGTTCTTC; J: TRBJ2-1; D: .; size: .; V: TRBV11-3
CDR3: CASSPTSGVSYEQYF; DNA: TGTGCCAGCAGCCCTACCTCCGGGGTCTCCTACGAGCAGTACTTC; J: TRBJ2-7; D: .; size: .; V: TRBV11-2
CDR3: CASSQTAQLAGRGQFF; DNA: TGCGCCAGCAGCCAGACGGCCCAACTAGCGGGAAGGGGGCAGTTCTTC; J: TRBJ2-1; D: TRBD2; size: .; V: TRBV4-3
CDR3: CASSLRDNFTGELFF; DNA: TGCGCCAGCAGCCTTCGGGACAATTTCACCGGGGAGCTGTTTTTT; J: TRBJ2-2; D: .; size: .; V: TRBV23-1
CDR3: CATSREARVLAGGGDTQYF; DNA: TGTGCCACCAGCAGGGAAGCCAGAGTTCTAGCGGGGGGCGGGGATACGCAGTATTTT; J: TRBJ2-3; D: TRBD2; size: .; V: TRBV15
CDR3: CASSPQGGDEKLFF; DNA: TGTGCCAGCAGCCCACAGGGGGGGGATGAAAAACTGTTTTTT; J: TRBJ1-4; D: TRBD1; size: .; V: TRBV9
CDR3: CASSYKGQGQETQYF; DNA: TGTGCCAGCAGCTATAAAGGACAGGGCCAAGAGACCCAGTACTTC; J: TRBJ2-5; D: TRBD1; size: .; V: TRBV5-6
CDR3: CASSLVSGQGADTQYF; DNA: TGTGCCAGCAGCTTAGTTTCGGGACAGGGAGCAGATACGCAGTATTTT; J: TRBJ2-3; D: TRBD1; size: .; V: TRBV11-1
CDR3: CASSEQFNLNRDIGNEQFF; DNA: TGCGCCAGCAGTGAGCAATTCAACCTCAACCGGGACATAGGCAATGAGCAGTTCTTC; J: TRBJ2-1; D: .; size: .; V: TRBV10-2
CDR3: CASRRNVGGLHGYTF; DNA: TGTGCCAGCAGGAGAAATGTAGGGGGGTTGCATGGCTACACCTTC; J: TRBJ1-2; D: .; size: few; V: TRBV14
CDR3: CASSPGPGPTYEQYF; DNA: TGTGCCAGTAGTCCGGGGCCGGGTCCCACCTACGAGCAGTACTTC; J: TRBJ2-7; D: .; size: .; V: TRBV19
CDR3: CASRASGSYNEQFF; DNA: TGTGCCAGCAGGGCTAGCGGCTCCTACAATGAGCAGTTCTTC; J: TRBJ2-1; D: TRBD2; size: .; V: TRBV11-3
CDR3: CASSPKDRGNQPQHF; DNA: TGTGCCAGCAGCCCGAAGGACAGGGGGAATCAGCCCCAGCATTTT; J: TRBJ1-5; D: TRBD1; size: many; V: TRBV4-2
CDR3: CASSQEGPQRAEAFF; DNA: TGCGCCAGCAGCCAAGAGGGACCGCAGCGCGCTGAAGCTTTCTTT; J: TRBJ1-1; D: .; size: .; V: TRBV4-3
CDR3: CASSYAGTGAKNIQYF; DNA: TGTGCCAGCAGTTACGCAGGGACTGGTGCCAAAAACATTCAGTACTTC; J: TRBJ2-4; D: .; size: .; V: TRBV6-5
CDR3: CASSYGTGNTQYF; DNA: TGCGCCAGCAGCTATGGGACAGGGAATACGCAGTATTTT; J: TRBJ2-3; D: TRBD1; size: .; V: TRBV5-1
CDR3: CASSQDRGSGETQYF; DNA: TGCGCCAGCAGTCAGGACCGAGGGAGCGGGGAGACCCAGTACTTC; J: TRBJ2-5; D: .; size: .; V: TRBV4-3
CDR3: CASSFTWGNTIYF; DNA: TGTGCCAGCAGCTTCACGTGGGGAAACACCATATATTTT; J: TRBJ1-3; D: .; size: few; V: TRBV11-3
CDR3: CASSQEEIDEQFF; DNA: TGTGCCAGCAGCCAAGAGGAGATTGATGAGCAGTTCTTC; J: TRBJ2-1; D: .; size: .; V: TRBV3-1/TRBV3-2
CDR3: CASSHLTLSGNTIYF; DNA: TGCGCCAGCAGCCACTTGACTCTCTCTGGAAACACCATATATTTT; J: TRBJ1-3; D: .; size: many; V: TRBV4-1